The sequence of this T cell receptor (beta chain) was determined in a study of beta chain features in type 1 diabetes (dated by TCRdb to the late 2010s). About the study as a whole: Mean age, gender distribution, total cell number and subset yield did not differ between patients and healthy donors. A total of 107,917,701 sorted cells were examined across all samples, and the number of cells per subset was strongly correlated with RNA yield. The study compared TCRB repertoires of sorted circulating CD4+ T cell subsets between recently diagnosed type 1 diabetes patients and matched healthy donors. Naive and central memory subsets were obtained from all 30 or so donors, but regulatory and stem cell-like memory subsets were isolated from only 8 patients and about 8 healthy donors. Beyond this particular receptor, the publication reports: In all four CD4+ subsets, TCRB CDR3 length was moderately but significantly shorter in type 1 diabetes patients. At VDJ recombination sites, patients with type 1 diabetes made fewer insertions and deleted more nucleotides, a pattern implying thymic rearrangement abnormalities. Shorter templates might have been favored by PCR, but patient and control samples were amplified and corrected together, so both groups would have been affected equally by any skew. Because small numbers of individuals were included in the HLA sub-analyses, any influence of HLA type on TCRB rearrangement was left unresolved. Naive, central memory and regulatory TCRB repertoires appeared to be more similar among patients than among healthy donors. Because cDNA was sequenced instead of genomic DNA, highly expressing activated cells could be over-represented, though the groups showed no difference in activation or CD3 levels.

A single peripheral blood draw of around 120 mL on average was collected from each donor into heparinised tubes. Using a panel that included CD45RO, CCR7, CD25, CD127, CD95 and CD27, naive, central memory, regulatory and stem cell-like memory CD4+ T cells were sorted on a BD FACSAria II. A purity above 98% was achieved for all sorted populations. PBMCs were isolated immediately by Lymphoprep density gradient centrifugation and stained directly without culture. So that batch effects would be minimized, each experiment stained and sorted samples in pairs, pairing one healthy donor with one patient. This clone was detected only a few times. Which antigen it targets is not known. Within one base of it there is no much larger clone, and no base qualities were kept. CDR3 length: 15 amino acids, cysteine to phenylalanine. The CDR3 DNA has 45 bases and is translated from base 1. All of the isolated RNA was reverse transcribed with the High Capacity cDNA Reverse Transcription Kit, so expressed TCRB transcripts were sequenced. Deep immunoSEQ sequencing was applied to naive, central memory and regulatory T cell samples, giving an average of roughly 3.3 million total reads per sample. After sorted cells were lysed in RLT buffer, RNA was extracted with DNase-treated RNeasy Micro or Mini kits, with the choice depending on cell number. Each cell subset was processed on its own to prevent cross-contamination, while patient and healthy donor samples were processed together. The immunoSEQ multiplex PCR was used to amplify TCRB sequences from cDNA, yielding 87-bp fragments that span the CDR3 region. The amplicons were sequenced using the Illumina HiSeq platform. Under the source paper's analysis protocol: PCR bias was corrected computationally using synthetic template baselines, and reads within Hamming distance 2 were collapsed, with unmergeable singletons discarded. By aligning reads against IMGT, V, D and J genes, CDR3 length, and insertions or deletions at six rearrangement sites were assigned. Clonotype counts were normalized to sorted cell number within each subset before computing true diversity and Gini coefficients with the tcR R package. Repertoire sharing was quantified using the overlap coefficient calculated on TCRB nucleotide sequences. The immuneACCESS repertoire file appears here via TCRdb, limited to in-frame rearrangements. These files lack a portion of the clones; in checked studies, under half of the deficit traces to unresolved V genes, and the cause of the others is not known. For V, J and clone size, that table is used; D and trimming come from the DNA. This sample holds more than 30,000 clones; around 60% were observed only once. The ten largest clones capture 2% of the sample.

Sequenced material: Tregs from blood. The cell subset or site label here, explained by the study, means: regulatory CD4+ T cells. The chain joins TRBV21-1 to TRBJ2-7; the D call of TRBD1 is as the table states it, not checked on the DNA. TRBV21-1 is flagged as a pseudogene. The TCR was taken from a young woman in good health. CDR3 protein: CASSKGRDSSYEQYF. The DNA is TGTGCCAGCAGCAAAGGCCGGGACAGCTCCTACGAGCAGTACTTC.